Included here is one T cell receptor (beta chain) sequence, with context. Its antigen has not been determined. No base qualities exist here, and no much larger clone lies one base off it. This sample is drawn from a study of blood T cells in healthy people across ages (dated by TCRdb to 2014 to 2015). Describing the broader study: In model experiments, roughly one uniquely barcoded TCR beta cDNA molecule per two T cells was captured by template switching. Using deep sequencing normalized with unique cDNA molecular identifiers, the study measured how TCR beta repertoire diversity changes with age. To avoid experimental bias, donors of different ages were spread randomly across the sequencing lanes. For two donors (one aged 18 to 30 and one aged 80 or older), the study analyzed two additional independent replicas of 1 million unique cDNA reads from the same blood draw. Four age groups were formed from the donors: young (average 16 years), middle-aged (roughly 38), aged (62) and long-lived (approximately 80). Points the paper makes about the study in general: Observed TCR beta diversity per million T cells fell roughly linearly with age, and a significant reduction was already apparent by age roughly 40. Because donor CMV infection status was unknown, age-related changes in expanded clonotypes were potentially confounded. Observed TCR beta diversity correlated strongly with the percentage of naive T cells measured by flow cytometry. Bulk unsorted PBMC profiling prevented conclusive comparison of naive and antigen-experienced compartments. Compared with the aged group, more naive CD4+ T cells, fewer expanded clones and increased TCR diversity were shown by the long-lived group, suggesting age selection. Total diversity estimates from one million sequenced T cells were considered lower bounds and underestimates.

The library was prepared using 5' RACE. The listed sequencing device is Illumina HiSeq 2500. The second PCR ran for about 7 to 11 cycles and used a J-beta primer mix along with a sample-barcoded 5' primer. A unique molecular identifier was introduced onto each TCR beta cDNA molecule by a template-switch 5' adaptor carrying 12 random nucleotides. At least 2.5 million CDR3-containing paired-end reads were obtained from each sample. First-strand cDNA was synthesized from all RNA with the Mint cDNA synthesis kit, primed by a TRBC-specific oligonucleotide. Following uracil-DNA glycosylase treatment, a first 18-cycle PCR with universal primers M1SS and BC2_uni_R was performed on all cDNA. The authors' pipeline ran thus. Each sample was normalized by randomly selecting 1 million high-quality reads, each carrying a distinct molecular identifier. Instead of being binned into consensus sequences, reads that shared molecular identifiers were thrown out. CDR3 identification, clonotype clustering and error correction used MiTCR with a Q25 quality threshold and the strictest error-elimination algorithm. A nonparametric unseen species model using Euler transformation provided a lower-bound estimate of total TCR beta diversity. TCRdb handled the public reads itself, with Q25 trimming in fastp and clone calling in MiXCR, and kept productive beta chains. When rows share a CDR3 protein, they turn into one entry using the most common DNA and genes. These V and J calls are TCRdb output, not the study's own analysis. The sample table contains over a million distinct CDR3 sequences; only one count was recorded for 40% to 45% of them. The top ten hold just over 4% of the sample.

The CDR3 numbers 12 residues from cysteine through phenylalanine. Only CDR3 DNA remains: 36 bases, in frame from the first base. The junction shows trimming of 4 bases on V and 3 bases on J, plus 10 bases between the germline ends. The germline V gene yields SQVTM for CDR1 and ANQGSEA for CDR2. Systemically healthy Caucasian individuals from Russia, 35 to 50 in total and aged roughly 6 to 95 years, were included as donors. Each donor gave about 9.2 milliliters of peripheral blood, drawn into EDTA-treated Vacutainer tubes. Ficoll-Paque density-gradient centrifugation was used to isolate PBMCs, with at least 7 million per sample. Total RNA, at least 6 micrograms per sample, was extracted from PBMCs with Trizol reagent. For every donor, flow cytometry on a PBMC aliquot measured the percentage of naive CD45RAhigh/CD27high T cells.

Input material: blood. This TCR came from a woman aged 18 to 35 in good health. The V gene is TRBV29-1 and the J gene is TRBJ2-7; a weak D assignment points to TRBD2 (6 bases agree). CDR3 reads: CSVGVAVYEQYF. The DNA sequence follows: TGCAGCGTTGGGGTAGCGGTCTACGAGCAGTACTTC.